Presented here are 27 T cell receptor beta chains from one specimen sequenced in a study of blood T cell repertoires in COVID-19. Sequenced by immunoSEQ multiplex PCR; TCRdb stores in-frame clones only, minus some. The table shows about 75,000 clones, with approximately 90% occurring only once. Source material: peripheral blood. All receptors derive from a human donor in a cohort sampled during active COVID-19.

The chain carries TRBV4-3 and TRBJ1-2; 7 positions match TRBD1. V trimming: 4 bases; J trimming: 7 bases; junction bases outside the gene matches: 9. This CDR3 has 14 residues. Germline values: CDR1 LGHNA, CDR2 YSLEER. The CDR3 here is CASSPRTGTIGYTF. CDR3 DNA: TGCGCCAGCAGCCCGCGGACAGGTACTATTGGCTACACCTTC.

The chain uses TRBV19 and TRBJ2-5; TRBD2 matches at 10 bases. CDR1 LNHDA and CDR2 SQIVND come from the germline V gene (reference sequence). This CDR3 spans 13 amino acids. J lost 9 bases, V lost 6 bases, and 7 bases had no gene match. Here the CDR3 reads CASSDLAGASQYF. The CDR3 DNA reads as TGTGCCAGTAGCGACCTAGCGGGGGCATCCCAGTACTTC. The full variable domain, completed using reference TRBV19 and TRBJ2-5, is DGGITQSPKYLFRKEGQNVTLSCEQNLNHDAMYWYRQDPGQGLRLIYYSQIVNDFQKGDIAEGYSVSREKKESFPLTVTSAQKNPTAFYLCASSDLAGASQYFGPGTRLLVL.

V usage is TRBV28 and J usage is TRBJ2-5, with 8 bases fitting TRBD1. The CDR3 loop spans 17 amino acids. Trimming cost V 6 bases and J 0 bases; bases outside gene matches: 12. CDR1 and CDR2 from the germline V gene are MDHEN and SYDVKM. The CDR3 sequence is CASRTPSTGGYQETQYF. Written as DNA, the CDR3 is TGTGCCAGCAGGACCCCCAGCACAGGGGGGTACCAAGAGACCCAGTACTTC.

V is TRBV5-4 and J is TRBJ2-2; D may be TRBD1 (5 bases). Trimming removed 3 bases from V and 3 bases from J, with 12 bases in between. The germline CDR1 and CDR2 sequences are SGHNT and YYREEE (reference sequence). The length of the CDR3 is 15 residues. The CDR3: CASSSPGWDTGELFF. In DNA form, the CDR3 reads TGTGCCAGCAGCTCCCCAGGGTGGGACACCGGGGAGCTGTTTTTT.

The chain couples TRBV5-4 to TRBJ1-4; TRBD1 matches 9 bases. The CDR3 is 16 amino acids. Unmatched junction bases numbered 8, after V lost 5 bases and J lost 3 bases. Per the germline V gene, CDR1 is SGHNT and CDR2 is YYREEE (reference sequence). CDR3 DNA: TGTGCCAGCAGTTTTGGACAGGGGAGGGCTAATGAAAAACTGTTTTTT. It translates to CASSFGQGRANEKLFF.

V gene TRBV6-2 or TRBV6-3 combines with J gene TRBJ2-3, with D possibly TRBD2 on 5 matching bases. The CDR3 runs 15 residues. The V gene's germline CDR1 is MNHEY and CDR2 SVGEGT. With 3 bases removed from V and 6 bases from J, the gap between germline ends came to 16 bases. CDR3 DNA: TGTGCCAGCAGTTATTACCACCCCCCGGGGGATACGCAGTATTTT. Its translation is CASSYYHPPGDTQYF.

This clone has only a few counts. V and J are TRBV12-3 or TRBV12-4 and TRBJ1-1; D unresolved. V dropped 2 bases and J dropped 4 bases, with 8 bases sitting between them. The CDR3 consists of 13 residues. The CDR3 reads CASSLIGSTEAFF. CDR3 DNA: TGTGCCAGCAGTTTAATAGGGAGCACTGAAGCTTTCTTT.

The V and J genes are TRBV5-6 and TRBJ2-1; 8 positions match TRBD2. The CDR3 runs to 16 residues. The V and J ends lost 1 base and 0 bases, in that order; junction bases with no gene match: 3. Per the germline V gene, CDR1 is SGHDT and CDR2 is YYEEEE. The CDR3 nucleotides read TGTGCCAGCAGCTTGAGCGGGAGATTCTCCTACAATGAGCAGTTCTTC. It is translated as CASSLSGRFSYNEQFF.

This sequence joins TRBV5-1 and TRBJ2-7, with D possibly TRBD1 on 6 matching bases. CDR3 length equals 15 residues. Looked up from germline, CDR1 is SGHRS and CDR2 is YFSETQ. V was cut by 0 bases and J by 0 bases, with 10 bases left in between. The CDR3 bases are TGCGCCAGCAGCTTGGTATTGGACAGCTCCTACGAGCAGTACTTC. Translating gives CASSLVLDSSYEQYF.

In its sample, this clone was seen a few times. The chain links TRBV11-2 to TRBJ2-7; D is possibly TRBD1 (6 bases). CDR3 length equals 15 residues. Trimming stripped 1 base from V and 5 bases from J, with 15 bases between. Germline assignment: CDR1 SGHAT and CDR2 FQNNGV. The CDR3 nucleotides read TGTGCCAGCAGCTTAGCGCGGCAGGGGATGGACGAGCAGTACTTC. Protein product: CASSLARQGMDEQYF.

This clone was picked up one time. This chain uses TRBV19 with TRBJ2-7; D is unresolved. CDR3 size: 12 residues. Germline V gives CDR1 LNHDA, CDR2 SQIVND (reference sequence). V lost 2 bases to trimming and J lost 5 bases, with 7 bases between them. The CDR3 loop reads CASSIPGNEQYF. The CDR3 DNA sequence: TGTGCCAGTAGTATACCCGGTAACGAGCAGTACTTC.

The rearrangement links TRBV18 to TRBJ2-2; TRBD1 might be the D (5 bases). Germline CDR1 is KGHSH and CDR2 is LQKENI. Trimming pared 3 bases from V and 0 bases from J, leaving 11 bases between. The CDR3 consists of 16 residues. Here the CDR3 reads CASSPQQDANTGELFF. As DNA, the CDR3 is TGTGCCAGCTCACCGCAACAGGACGCGAACACCGGGGAGCTGTTTTTT.

The rearrangement uses TRBV27 and TRBJ2-1; D is perhaps TRBD1 (5 bases). This CDR3 has 17 amino acids. From germline, CDR1 is MNHEY and CDR2 SMNVEV (reference sequence). The V and J ends lost 4 bases and 0 bases respectively, with 16 bases between them. CDR3 nucleotides: TGTGCCAGCAGTTCCCACCAGGGCTTTAGCTCCTACAATGAGCAGTTCTTC. This encodes CASSSHQGFSSYNEQFF.

V is TRBV5-1 and J is TRBJ2-3, with 9 nucleotides matching TRBD1. Germline lookup yields CDR1 SGHRS and CDR2 YFSETQ. The CDR3 runs to 19 residues. Losses at the gene ends were 4 bases for V and 0 bases for J; bases not matched to a gene: 15. The CDR3 region is CASSPPLRPGQGSTDTQYF. The CDR3 coding sequence is TGCGCCAGCAGCCCGCCCCTTCGGCCGGGACAGGGAAGCACAGATACGCAGTATTTT.

V and J are TRBV2 and TRBJ1-4, with 11 bases fitting TRBD1. The CDR3 totals 14 residues. V lost 6 bases and J lost 5; bases outside the gene matches: 2. The V gene's germline CDR1 is SNHLY and CDR2 FYNNEI. The CDR3 spells CASSGQGANEKLFF. CDR3 in DNA: TGTGCCAGCAGCGGACAGGGGGCGAATGAAAAACTGTTTTTT.

The chain uses TRBV19 and TRBJ1-2; no reliable D call. Germline V gene data show CDR1 as LNHDA and CDR2 as SQIVND (reference sequence). Trimming pared 5 bases from V and 2 bases from J, leaving 18 bases between. This CDR3 contains 16 residues. CDR3 DNA sequence: TGTGCCAGTAGTTGGGAGCCACAAAGTATCAACTATGGCTACACCTTC. Protein sequence: CASSWEPQSINYGYTF.

This sequence joins TRBV5-1 and TRBJ2-7; 9 bases align to TRBD1. The length of the CDR3 is 14 residues. V dropped 3 bases and J dropped 7; count of bases not matched to a gene: 8. CDR1 SGHRS and CDR2 YFSETQ come from the germline V gene. CDR3 DNA sequence: TGCGCCAGCAGCTCAACAGGGGGCTCGCTTGAGCAGTACTTC. Protein: CASSSTGGSLEQYF.

V is TRBV5-1 and J is TRBJ2-5; 13 positions agree with TRBD2. In germline, CDR1 is SGHRS, CDR2 YFSETQ. The CDR3 totals 16 residues. V shed 0 bases and J 5 bases; nucleotides not matched to a gene: 4. This CDR3 reads CASSLGTSGGRETQYF. The CDR3 nucleotides read TGCGCCAGCAGCTTGGGGACTAGCGGGGGACGGGAGACCCAGTACTTC.

V and J are TRBV2 and TRBJ2-1; a possible D gene is TRBD2 (5 bases). The V gene's germline CDR1 is SNHLY and CDR2 FYNNEI. The CDR3 runs to 11 residues. V was cut by 6 bases and J by 8 bases, with 8 bases left in between. CDR3 protein: CASSRTYEQFF. The CDR3 coding sequence is TGTGCCAGCAGCAGGACTTATGAGCAGTTCTTC.

A word on this clone: Mismatch with germline at one junction end may stem from a read error. The chain links TRBV2 to TRBJ2-7, with D possibly TRBD2 on 5 matching bases. Germline V CDR1 and CDR2: SNHLY, FYNNEI. The CDR3 has 15 residues. CDR3 sequence reads: CASGDGVVGGYEQYF. For the CDR3, the DNA is TGTGCCAGCGGTGACGGAGTGGTTGGAGGCTACGAGCAGTACTTC. Together with reference TRBV2 and TRBJ2-7, the CDR3 gives the full variable domain: EPEVTQTPSHQVTQMGQEVILRCVPISNHLYFYWYRQILGQKVEFLVSFYNNEISEKSEIFDDQFSVERPDGSNFTLKIRSTKLEDSAMYFCASGDGVVGGYEQYFGPGTRLTVT.

The rearrangement joins TRBV25-1 to TRBJ1-5; a weak D match, TRBD1 (6 bases). The CDR3 has 14 amino acids. With 6 bases removed from V and 7 bases from J, the gap between germline ends came to 16 bases. Germline V gene sequence: CDR1 MGHDK, CDR2 SYGVNS. The CDR3 sequence is CASSRGGELQPQHF. CDR3 bases: TGTGCCAGCAGCCGAGGGGGGGAGTTGCAGCCCCAGCATTTT.

This rearrangement joins TRBV7-8 to TRBJ2-3, with a weak D call TRBD2 (6 bases). The V end was cut by 5 bases, the J end by 3 bases, with 15 bases between. The CDR3 loop spans 15 amino acids. Germline V gene lookup returns CDR1 SGHVS and CDR2 FQNEAQ. The CDR3 region is CASSVWWRDTDTQYF. As DNA, the CDR3 is TGTGCCAGCAGCGTGTGGTGGCGGGATACAGATACGCAGTATTTT.

J is TRBJ1-1 and V is TRBV28, with TRBD1 matching over 8 bases. J lost 5 bases, V lost 3 bases, and 11 bases had no gene match. The CDR3 extends over 16 amino acids. CDR1 and CDR2 (germline): MDHEN, SYDVKM. The CDR3 here is CASSLLGRGRGTEAFF. DNA of the CDR3: TGTGCCAGCAGTTTGTTAGGCAGGGGGCGAGGTACTGAAGCTTTCTTT.

J is TRBJ2-7 and V is TRBV2; 8 nucleotides line up with TRBD2. CDR3 length equals 15 residues. CDR1 SNHLY and CDR2 FYNNEI come from the germline V gene. Germline trimming cut 5 bases from V and 4 bases from J; bases unmatched to any gene: 10. The CDR3 coding sequence is TGTGCCAGCAGTATACTAGCGGAGACTAAGTACGAGCAGTACTTC. Amino acid sequence: CASSILAETKYEQYF.

The V and J genes are TRBV24-1 and TRBJ1-1, with a weak D call TRBD1 (5 bases). Trimming took 1 base from V and 1 from J, leaving 9 bases between them. There are 15 residues in the CDR3. CDR1 is KGHDR, CDR2 SFDVKD, per germline. The DNA for the CDR3 is TGTGCCACCAGTGATTTCGAGACAGAGAACACTGAAGCTTTCTTT. This sequence encodes CATSDFETENTEAFF.

The chain combines TRBV28 with TRBJ2-7, with 9 bases matching TRBD1. This CDR3 is 15 amino acids long. With V trimmed by 5 bases and J by 0 bases, 5 bases remained unmatched. Germline V gives CDR1 MDHEN, CDR2 SYDVKM. The CDR3, as DNA: TGTGCCAGCAGTCCAGGACAGGGGTCCTCCTACGAGCAGTACTTC. Translating it yields CASSPGQGSSYEQYF. Complete variable domain (other parts from reference TRBV28 and TRBJ2-7): DVKVTQSSRYLVKRTGEKVFLECVQDMDHENMFWYRQDPGLGLRLIYFSYDVKMKEKGDIPEGYSVSREKKERFSLILESASTNQTSMYLCASSPGQGSSYEQYFGPGTRLTVT.

The chain is built from TRBV3-1 (or the pseudogene TRBV3-2) and TRBJ2-1; no reliable D call. V was cut by 3 bases and J by 4 bases, with 7 bases left in between. Germline V CDR1 and CDR2: LGHDT, YNNKEL (reference sequence). CDR3 length: 13 residues. CDR3 sequence reads: CASSHLSYNEQFF. The CDR3 nucleotides read TGTGCCAGCAGCCATTTGTCTTACAATGAGCAGTTCTTC.